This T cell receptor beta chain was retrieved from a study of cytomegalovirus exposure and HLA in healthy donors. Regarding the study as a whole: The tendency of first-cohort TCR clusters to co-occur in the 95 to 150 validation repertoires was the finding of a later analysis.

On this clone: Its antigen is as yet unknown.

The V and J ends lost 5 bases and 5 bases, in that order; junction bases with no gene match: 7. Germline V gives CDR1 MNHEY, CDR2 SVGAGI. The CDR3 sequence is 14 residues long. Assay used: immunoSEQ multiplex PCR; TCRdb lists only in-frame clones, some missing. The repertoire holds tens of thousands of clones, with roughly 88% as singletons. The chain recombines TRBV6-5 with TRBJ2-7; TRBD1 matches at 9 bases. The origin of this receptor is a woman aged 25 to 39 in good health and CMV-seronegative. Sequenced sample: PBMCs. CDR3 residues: CASSRSTGGNEQYF. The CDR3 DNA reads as TGTGCCAGCAGTCGCTCGACAGGGGGTAACGAGCAGTACTTC.